The 22 T cell receptor beta chains listed next were all sequenced from one sample in a study of shared clonotypes between healthy human individuals (TCRdb year 2020). The protocol used for the library was the immunoSEQ multiplex PCR assay. TCRdb re-hosts the immuneACCESS table, in-frame sequences only. Its copies lack some clones; in the studies checked, an unresolved V gene accounts for under half of them, and the cause for the rest is not known. The sample table contains fewer than 600,000 clones; only one count was recorded for about 74% of them. Around 13% of the sample is in the top ten clones. Sequences were obtained from PBMCs. The origin of the receptors is a woman in her thirties or forties in good health. Some clones in this sample may be carry-over from other donors' samples.

As concerns this clone: It differs at one base from a far larger clone, so likely a read error. The identical CDR3 is also encoded by other nucleotide sequences in the sample. V gene TRBV5-6 combines with J gene TRBJ1-1, with no clear D. The germline V gene has CDR1 SGHDT and CDR2 YYEEEE. The V end lost 8 bases, the J end lost 0 bases, and 20 bases lay between the germline ends. This CDR3 has 16 amino acids. The CDR3 spells CASRSALERVNTEAFF. As DNA, the CDR3 is TGTGCCAGTCGCAGTGCGTTGGAGCGGGTGAACACTGAAGCTTTCTTT.

Turning to this clone: Given a much more abundant clone one base away, this may be a read error. The CDR3 DNA reads TGTGCCAGCTCTCACGGGGACACTGGAGCTTTCTTT. Translation gives CASSHGDTGAFF. This sequence joins TRBV18 and TRBJ1-1; D is possibly TRBD1 (6 bases). The CDR3 runs 12 residues. The germline gives CDR1 KGHSH, CDR2 LQKENI.

This chain links TRBV28 with TRBJ1-1; D not resolved. Germline V gene sequence: CDR1 MDHEN, CDR2 SYDVKM. The V and J ends lost 5 bases and 3 bases respectively, with 7 bases between them. The CDR3 runs 12 residues. Here the CDR3 DNA reads TGTGCCAGCAGTCAGTCTCACACTGAAGCTTTCTTT. It specifies CASSQSHTEAFF. The variable domain in full, with the rest retrieved from reference TRBV28 and TRBJ1-1, is DVKVTQSSRYLVKRTGEKVFLECVQDMDHENMFWYRQDPGLGLRLIYFSYDVKMKEKGDIPEGYSVSREKKERFSLILESASTNQTSMYLCASSQSHTEAFFGQGTRLTVV.

The chain combines TRBV11-2 with TRBJ2-5; tentatively, D is TRBD2 (5 bases). Germline-derived CDR1 and CDR2 are SGHAT and FQNNGV. The CDR3 totals 15 residues. Trimming took off 3 bases at V and 4 bases at J, with 15 bases between the two ends. The CDR3 DNA follows: TGTGCCAGCAGCTTGGCCGGGGTAAGCGGAGAGACCCAGTACTTC. Translated: CASSLAGVSGETQYF.

V and J are TRBV20-1 and TRBJ1-1; D uncertain. This CDR3 region has 11 residues. In germline, CDR1 is DFQATT, CDR2 SNEGSKA (reference sequence). Trimming took 6 bases from V and 3 from J, leaving 8 bases between them. CDR3 residues: CSATTDTEAFF. Here the CDR3 DNA reads TGCAGTGCAACTACAGACACTGAAGCTTTCTTT.

The chain uses TRBV7-2 and TRBJ1-1, with TRBD1 identical over 8 bases. V lost 1 base and J lost 13; bases outside the gene matches: 8. Germline CDR1 reads SGHTA; CDR2 reads FQGNSA. This CDR3 comprises 13 residues. The CDR3 DNA is TGTGCCAGCAGCTTAGACTGGCAGGGGGCAAATTTCTTT. Translated: CASSLDWQGANFF.

V is TRBV4-1 and J is TRBJ2-1; TRBD2 aligns across 10 bases. The CDR3 runs 17 residues. The J segment lost 3 bases and the V segment lost 3 bases, leaving 8 bases of the junction unmatched. Per germline, CDR1 MGHRA and CDR2 YSYEKL. CDR3 protein: CASSQTVAGGRYNEQFF. For the CDR3, the DNA is TGCGCCAGCAGCCAGACGGTAGCGGGAGGCCGCTACAATGAGCAGTTCTTC.

The sample holds one count of this clone. The chain recombines TRBV27 with TRBJ2-1; 13 bases are shared with TRBD2. From germline, CDR1 is MNHEY and CDR2 SMNVEV (reference sequence). The CDR3 runs to 17 residues. V shed 5 bases and J 0 bases; nucleotides not matched to a gene: 4. CDR3 loop: CASSHRTSGSSYNEQFF. Here the CDR3 DNA reads TGTGCCAGCAGTCACCGGACTAGCGGGAGCTCCTACAATGAGCAGTTCTTC.

This clone was detected ten times or more. The sample has other DNA sequences that encode this CDR3 too. The V call is TRBV2, the J call TRBJ2-5; perhaps TRBD2 as D (6 bases). V was shortened by 5 bases and J by 3 bases, with 10 bases between the two germline ends. Germline CDR1 is SNHLY and CDR2 is FYNNEI. The CDR3 is made up of 13 amino acids. CDR3 coding DNA: TGTGCCAGCAGTCGGGAGTCTGAAGAGACCCAGTACTTC. Translated: CASSRESEETQYF.

The chain uses TRBV30 and TRBJ2-1, with D possibly TRBD2 on 5 matching bases. Trimming removed 1 base at V and 0 bases at J, with 19 bases between. The germline V gene encodes CDR1 GTSNPN and CDR2 SVGIG (reference sequence). The CDR3 contains 18 residues. CDR3 bases: TGTGCCTGGAGTGGCCAATCTGGGCATGGGAGCTCCTACAATGAGCAGTTCTTC. This gives the protein CAWSGQSGHGSSYNEQFF.

With respect to this clone: A much bigger clone sits one base away, suggesting this may be a read error. This sequence joins TRBV11-2 and TRBJ2-1; no reliable D call. Trimming removed 0 bases at V and 0 bases at J, with 9 bases between. The length of the CDR3 is 16 residues. CDR1 is SGHAT, CDR2 FQNNGV, per germline. CDR3 bases: TGTGCCAGCAGCTTAGACGCTGCGGTCTCCTACAATGAGCAGTTCTTC. Translating it yields CASSLDAAVSYNEQFF.

This clone was recorded only once. With a much larger clone just one base away, this may be a read error. Within the sample, other DNA sequences also encode this same CDR3. This chain links TRBV13 with TRBJ1-2, with D perhaps matching TRBD1 (5 bases). V was pared by 4 bases and J by 1 base, with 16 bases between. This CDR3 comprises 16 residues. From germline, CDR1 is PRHDT and CDR2 FYEKMQ (reference sequence). DNA of the CDR3: TGTGCCAGCAGCTCGGGAACAGGAGTGGGTAACTATGGCTACACCTTC. It specifies CASSSGTGVGNYGYTF.

The chain links TRBV19 to TRBJ2-1; D may be TRBD2 (5 bases). With 8 bases removed from V and 6 bases from J, the gap between germline ends came to 14 bases. This CDR3 is built from 13 residues. Germline assignment: CDR1 LNHDA and CDR2 SQIVND (reference sequence). The CDR3 protein is CASSSGRVNEQFF. The CDR3 nucleotides read TGTGCCAGTTCAAGCGGAAGGGTCAATGAGCAGTTCTTC.

Details on this clone: This sequence is one base from a far larger clone and is likely a read error. Other DNA sequences in this specimen translate into the identical CDR3. The chain combines TRBV4-3 with TRBJ2-5; D unresolved. The CDR3 runs 13 residues. The germline gives CDR1 LGHNA, CDR2 YSLEER. CDR3 bases: TGCGCCAGCAGCCAAGGGCACCAAGAGACTCAGTACTTC. It codes for CASSQGHQETQYF.

The CDR3 region is CASSVGAGGYEQYF. The CDR3 coding sequence is TGTGCCAGCAGCGTAGGAGCGGGAGGTTACGAGCAGTACTTC. The chain couples TRBV9 to TRBJ2-7; 9 positions match TRBD2. CDR1 and CDR2 from the germline V gene are SGDLS and YYNGEE. V trimming: 0 bases; J trimming: 4 bases; junction bases outside the gene matches: 2. The CDR3 is 14 residues long. Based on the CDR3 plus reference TRBV9 and TRBJ2-7, the full variable domain is DSGVTQTPKHLITATGQRVTLRCSPRSGDLSVYWYQQSLDQGLQFLIQYYNGEERAKGNILERFSAQQFPDLHSELNLSSLELGDSALYFCASSVGAGGYEQYFGPGTRLTVT.

The CDR3 DNA is TGTGCCAGCCAACAGGACTCCAGCTCCTACAATGAGCAGTTCTTC. This gives the protein CASQQDSSSYNEQFF. The chain joins TRBV7-2 to TRBJ2-1; either TRBD1 or TRBD2 may fit D (5 bases each). The germline V gene has CDR1 SGHTA and CDR2 FQGNSA. This CDR3 has 15 residues. V was trimmed by 8 bases and J by 0 bases, leaving 14 bases between them. The full variable domain, in which reference TRBV7-2 and TRBJ2-1 provide the parts outside the CDR3, is GAGVSQSPSNKVTEKGKDVELRCDPISGHTALYWYRQSLGQGLEFLIYFQGNSAPDKSGLPSDRFSAERTGGSVSTLTIQRTQQEDSAVYLCASQQDSSSYNEQFFGPGTRLTVL.

Here the CDR3 DNA reads TGCAGCGTTGAGGGCGGGCAGGGTCTTCTCTATGAGCAGTACTTC. This translates into CSVEGGQGLLYEQYF. The genes are TRBV29-1 and TRBJ2-7, with D tentatively TRBD1 or TRBD2 (5 bases each). CDR1 is SQVTM, CDR2 ANQGSEA, per germline. V shed 3 bases and J shed 7 bases, with 22 bases lying between them. The CDR3 extends over 15 amino acids.

This clone has only a few counts. The V call is TRBV4-1, the J call TRBJ1-4; D gene uncertain. Germline V gives CDR1 MGHRA, CDR2 YSYEKL. V lost 0 bases and J lost 5, with 16 bases in between. This CDR3 contains 17 residues. This chain's CDR3 is CASSQEDLLLLNEKLFF. The CDR3 DNA reads TGCGCCAGCAGCCAAGAGGATTTACTACTGTTAAATGAAAAACTGTTTTTT.

This clone was counted a few times. The V call is TRBV29-1, the J call TRBJ1-1, with D uncertain. The CDR3 consists of 15 residues. The germline CDR1 and CDR2 sequences are SQVTM and ANQGSEA. The germline V and J ends were trimmed by 5 bases and 1 base, with 17 bases remaining between them. The CDR3 loop reads CSVLKALAQNTEAFF. CDR3 nucleotides: TGCAGCGTTCTTAAAGCATTGGCACAGAACACTGAAGCTTTCTTT. Complete variable domain (other parts from reference TRBV29-1 and TRBJ1-1): SAVISQKPSRDICQRGTSLTIQCQVDSQVTMMFWYRQQPGQSLTLIATANQGSEATYESGFVIDKFPISRPNLTFSTLTVSNMSPEDSSIYLCSVLKALAQNTEAFFGQGTRLTVV.

V and J are TRBV7-2 and TRBJ2-5; the match to TRBD2 covers 8 bases. V shed 5 bases and J 1 base; nucleotides not matched to a gene: 3. The CDR3 has 14 residues. CDR1 is SGHTA and CDR2 is FQGNSA in the germline V gene. The CDR3: CASSRTSTQETQYF. The CDR3 DNA reads as TGTGCCAGCAGCCGGACTAGCACCCAAGAGACCCAGTACTTC.

There are many counts of this clone. This chain joins TRBV19 and TRBJ2-7, with 10 bases fitting TRBD1. The CDR3 is 15 amino acids. CDR1 LNHDA and CDR2 SQIVND come from the germline V gene (reference sequence). J gave up 6 bases and V 3 bases, and 8 bases lay outside the gene matches. CDR3 bases: TGTGCCAGTAGTATGATACAGGACAGGGGGGCCGAGCAGTACTTC. Its translation: CASSMIQDRGAEQYF.

This clone is a singleton in its sample. The J gene is TRBJ2-7, the V gene TRBV7-9; D not resolved. This CDR3 spans 14 amino acids. Germline V gives CDR1 SEHNR, CDR2 FQNEAQ (reference sequence). V dropped 6 bases and J dropped 5 bases, with 17 bases sitting between them. The DNA of the CDR3 is TGTGCCAGCAGTCAAACCGGAGCGATCCACGAGCAGTACTTC. This sequence encodes CASSQTGAIHEQYF.